These 13 T cell receptor beta chains came from one sample sequenced in a study of blood T cell repertoires in COVID-19. The table came from immunoSEQ multiplex PCR; TCRdb's copy has only in-frame clones and leaves some out. The table lists a few hundred thousand clones, about 88% of them singletons, with approximately 4% in the top ten. Sequenced input: PBMCs or T cells enriched from blood (not recorded which). The receptors stem from a man between 25 and 39 years old with acute COVID-19.

This clone appeared a few times. The chain is built from TRBV27 and TRBJ2-1, with D perhaps TRBD1 (5 bases). V was cut by 3 bases and J by 1 base, with 16 bases left in between. This CDR3 is built from 17 residues. Germline-derived CDR1 and CDR2 are MNHEY and SMNVEV (reference sequence). The CDR3 DNA sequence: TGTGCCAGCAGTTTCCTGTCCCAGGGTAAATCCTACAATGAGCAGTTCTTC. As protein: CASSFLSQGKSYNEQFF.

The chain couples TRBV18 to TRBJ1-4, with D unclear. The CDR3 is 14 residues long. The V and J ends lost 4 bases and 2 bases respectively, with 8 bases between them. Germline V gene lookup returns CDR1 KGHSH and CDR2 LQKENI. The CDR3 DNA follows: TGTGCCAGCTCACTGGGAGTGACTAATGAAAAACTGTTTTTT. Translating gives CASSLGVTNEKLFF.

The chain carries TRBV30 and TRBJ1-6, with 8 positions matching TRBD1. Germline values: CDR1 GTSNPN, CDR2 SVGIG (reference sequence). Unmatched junction bases numbered 7, after V lost 2 bases and J lost 10 bases. CDR3 length: 14 amino acids. The CDR3 here is CAWSMDRVGSPLHF. In DNA, the CDR3 is TGTGCCTGGAGTATGGACAGGGTTGGATCACCCCTCCACTTT.

This sequence joins TRBV29-1 and TRBJ2-3; D is perhaps TRBD1 (5 bases). Germline assignment: CDR1 SQVTM and CDR2 ANQGSEA. The CDR3 length is 11 residues. Trimming pared 4 bases from V and 5 bases from J, leaving 7 bases between. The CDR3 is CSVGQRDTQYF. CDR3 nucleotide sequence: TGCAGCGTTGGACAGAGAGATACGCAGTATTTT.

The chain links TRBV4-3 to TRBJ1-1; a possible D gene is TRBD1 (5 bases). CDR1 is LGHNA and CDR2 is YSLEER in the germline V gene. The CDR3 sequence is 15 residues long. V gave up 4 bases and J gave up 4 bases, with 16 bases separating them. CDR3 region: CASSLGTGRATEAFF. CDR3 DNA sequence: TGCGCCAGCAGCCTTGGGACTGGGAGGGCCACTGAAGCTTTCTTT.

The V and J genes are TRBV5-5 and TRBJ1-1; maybe TRBD1 (5 bases). Germline CDR1 is SGHKS and CDR2 is YYEKEE (reference sequence). This CDR3 region has 14 residues. Trimming cost V 3 bases and J 7 bases, with 16 bases left between them. The CDR3 protein is CASSWGDGRVEAFF. CDR3 DNA: TGTGCCAGCAGCTGGGGGGACGGAAGAGTTGAAGCTTTCTTT.

This chain links TRBV25-1 with TRBJ1-5, with D maybe TRBD1 (5 bases). The CDR3 runs to 13 residues. V lost 2 bases and J 7 bases, leaving 9 bases between the germline ends. Per germline, CDR1 MGHDK and CDR2 SYGVNS. The CDR3 protein is CASSEGGGQPQHF. In DNA, the CDR3 is TGTGCCAGCAGTGAAGGGGGAGGCCAGCCCCAGCATTTT.

Note on this clone: The junction departs from germline at one end; a sequencing error may be responsible. The J gene is TRBJ1-1, the V gene TRBV5-1; the D is unclear. The V gene's germline CDR1 is SGHRS and CDR2 YFSETQ. The CDR3 length is 13 residues. In DNA form, the CDR3 reads TGTGCCAGCAGCTTAAGAGTAAACACTGAAGCTTTCTTT. The encoded protein is CASSLRVNTEAFF.

CDR3: CASSFVRTGELFF. The CDR3 DNA reads as TGTGCCAGCAGCTTTGTGAGGACCGGGGAGCTGTTTTTT. V and J are TRBV5-4 and TRBJ2-2; the D is unclear. V shed 2 bases and J shed 5 bases, with 7 bases lying between them. CDR3 length: 13 amino acids. Per germline, CDR1 SGHNT and CDR2 YYREEE (reference sequence). Full variable domain (outside the CDR3, taken from reference TRBV5-4 and TRBJ2-2): ETGVTQSPTHLIKTRGQQVTLRCSSQSGHNTVSWYQQALGQGPQFIFQYYREEENGRGNFPPRFSGLQFPNYSSELNVNALELDDSALYLCASSFVRTGELFFGEGSRLTVL.

V gene TRBV24-1 combines with J gene TRBJ1-4; 10 bases align to TRBD1. Per germline, CDR1 KGHDR and CDR2 SFDVKD. V shed 3 bases and J 6 bases; nucleotides not matched to a gene: 3. CDR3 length: 15 residues. As DNA, the CDR3 is TGTGCCACCAGTGATGCGACAGGGGGCGATGAAAAACTGTTTTTT. Translating it yields CATSDATGGDEKLFF.

This clone turned up a few times. The chain employs TRBV7-8 and TRBJ2-1, with 13 bases fitting TRBD2. The CDR3 is 15 residues long. From germline, CDR1 is SGHVS and CDR2 FQNEAQ. Trimming removed 4 bases from V and 9 bases from J; junction bases left unmatched: 6. The chain's CDR3 is CASSSLAGGLGEQFF. In DNA, the CDR3 is TGTGCCAGCAGCTCACTAGCGGGAGGGCTAGGTGAGCAGTTCTTC.

The chain recombines TRBV5-4 with TRBJ1-2, with D perhaps matching TRBD1 (5 bases). Trimming stripped 1 base from V and 2 bases from J, with 9 bases between. CDR1 and CDR2 from the germline V gene are SGHNT and YYREEE (reference sequence). The CDR3 is 14 amino acids. CDR3 in amino acids: CASSLSAGNYGYTF. CDR3 nucleotides: TGTGCCAGCAGCTTGTCCGCAGGGAACTATGGCTACACCTTC.

About this clone itself: The junction does not match germline at one end; this may be a read error. This rearrangement joins TRBV5-1 to TRBJ1-1; no clear D gene. Germline CDR1 reads SGHRS; CDR2 reads YFSETQ. The CDR3 runs to 14 residues. The CDR3 coding sequence is TGTGCCAGCAGCGCCAAAACAGTGAACACTGAAGCTTTCTTT. Its protein product is CASSAKTVNTEAFF.